This section outlines one T cell receptor (beta chain) sequence together with its context. Antigen specificity is unknown. The sample is drawn from a study of T cell responses to AZD1222 COVID-19 vaccine. Findings and limits, study-wide: Repertoire collection took place solely once the T cell response had peaked. Donors, mostly white British, included more females; clonal diversity was possibly underestimated. Only a handful of AZD1222 recipients, several in all, had baseline seropositivity.

Data came from immunoSEQ multiplex PCR; TCRdb stores just in-frame clones and leaves some out. The data contain about 93,000 clones, 80% to 90% of them singletons. Here the sequenced sample was peripheral blood, taken 28 days after the second AZD1222 dose. This sequence originates from an adult who received the AZD1222 COVID-19 vaccine.

CDR3 in DNA: TGTGCCAGCAGCCAGGTATTTCCCGAGACCCAGTACTTC. Its translation is CASSQVFPETQYF. The rearrangement links TRBV14 to TRBJ2-5, with D uncertain. Trimming pared 3 bases from V and 5 bases from J, leaving 10 bases between. CDR3 length: 13 residues. Germline V CDR1 and CDR2: SGHDN, FVKESK.